The rows below give T cell receptor beta chains drawn from one sample of a study of CD8 T cells in Susac syndrome. Each CDR3 protein gets one entry after TCRdb re-called the immunoSEQ multiplex PCR reads with MiXCR. The data contain some 300,000 distinct CDR3 sequences, approximately 85% of them singletons. Sequencing was performed on CD8+ T cells from PBMCs. The receptors stem from a human donor with multiple sclerosis. CDR3s include the opening cysteine and the closing phenylalanine or tryptophan. Fields, in order: V gene, D gene, J gene, clone size, CDR3 protein, CDR3 DNA. The D gene is left open where the match is weak. Expanded clones are given a class, and other clones once, few, many or no size at all.

TRBV13	TRBD2	TRBJ2-1	NA	CASSLGYSGSEQFF	TGTGCCAGCAGCTTAGGATACAGCGGGAGTGAGCAGTTCTTC
TRBV29-1	TRBD1	TRBJ1-1	NA	CSGGQGENTEAFF	TGCAGCGGAGGACAGGGAGAGAACACTGAAGCTTTCTTT
TRBV28	NA	TRBJ2-7	NA	CASSSPRLTGSQASYEQYF	TGTGCCAGCAGTTCCCCGCGTCTAACAGGGAGCCAAGCGTCCTACGAGCAGTACTTC
TRBV6-4	NA	TRBJ2-3	NA	CASSDSPDTQYF	TGTGCCAGCAGTGACTCACCCGATACGCAGTATTTT
TRBV28	TRBD2	TRBJ2-1	once	CASSTYVAGDDNEQFF	TGTGCCAGCAGTACATACGTAGCGGGAGACGACAATGAGCAGTTCTTC
TRBV19	TRBD2	TRBJ2-1	NA	CASTALGATGLGGNEQFF	TGTGCCAGTACCGCCCTGGGGGCGACGGGACTAGGAGGCAATGAGCAGTTCTTC
TRBV2	TRBD2	TRBJ2-5	NA	CASSEDNGGYQETQYF	TGTGCCAGCAGTGAGGACAACGGGGGGTACCAAGAGACCCAGTACTTC
TRBV13	TRBD1	TRBJ1-3	NA	CASRTGGYSGNTIYF	TGTGCCAGCCGTACAGGGGGCTACTCTGGAAACACCATATATTTT
TRBV4-3	NA	TRBJ2-1	once	CASSPFSGPTGNEQFF	TGCGCCAGCAGCCCCTTTAGCGGCCCTACGGGCAATGAGCAGTTCTTC
TRBV4-1	NA	TRBJ2-7	once	CASSQESSGDSYEQYF	TGCGCCAGCAGCCAAGAAAGTTCAGGGGACTCCTACGAGCAGTACTTC
TRBV20-1	NA	TRBJ1-1	NA	CSASPGTDGAEAFF	TGCAGTGCTAGCCCCGGGACGGATGGCGCTGAAGCTTTCTTT
TRBV27	NA	TRBJ1-5	once	CASGGDYGSNQPQHF	TGTGCCAGCGGGGGCGACTACGGGAGCAATCAGCCCCAGCATTTT
TRBV5-5	TRBD2	TRBJ2-5	NA	CASSLGTLAGRGETQYF	TGTGCCAGCAGCTTGGGGACTTTAGCGGGAAGGGGAGAGACCCAGTACTTC
TRBV27	NA	TRBJ1-5	NA	CASASLQGSQPQHF	TGTGCCAGCGCCTCCTTACAGGGTTCTCAGCCCCAGCATTTT